This TCR beta chain was found in a study of shared clonotypes between healthy human individuals. This CDR3 spans 12 amino acids. Per germline, CDR1 SGHDT and CDR2 YYEEEE. Trimming shortened V by 4 bases and J by 5 bases, and 8 bases separated the two germline ends. Study-wide points: Naive subsets, compared against memory subsets, generally had larger estimated richness values.

As regards this clone: Antigen specificity is unknown.

Original handling: Without quality scores, immunoSEQ junctional reads could not be filtered like full-length reads. Using immunoSEQ multiplex PCR, the repertoire was profiled, and TCRdb retains in-frame clones only, with some absent. That table gives V, J and clone size, and the DNA gave D and trimming. The sample consists of about 1 million clones, approximately 70% of them appearing once. The sample was memory CD4+ T cells sorted from blood. Stated subset: CD45RA-negative fraction. This sequence joins TRBV5-6 and TRBJ2-3, with TRBD1 as a possible D gene (5 bases). The TCR originated in a man aged 18 to 35 in good health. The CDR3 region is CASSPGIDTQYF. CDR3 nucleotides: TGTGCCAGCAGCCCAGGGATAGATACGCAGTATTTT.